The sequence of this T cell receptor (beta chain) was determined in a study of T-cell reconstitution after alpha-beta-depleted transplantation in children. Study results and limitations: About two months after transplant, alpha-beta T cells reportedly came from several hundred expanded graft clones. Surviving recipient T cells and thymic progenitors underlay high day-60 TCRbeta diversity in some patients. One year post-transplant, T-cell counts and diversity were largely derived from T cells produced anew.

Trimming pared 4 bases from V and 6 bases from J, leaving 11 bases between. The CDR3 has 13 amino acids. Germline lookup yields CDR1 SGHRS and CDR2 YFSETQ. Unique molecular identifiers tagged the TCRbeta library. Using its own MiXCR run on the PCR reads, TCRdb lists one record per CDR3 protein. The profile covers 780,000 or so distinct CDR3 sequences, with roughly 15% appearing a single time and about 5% taken by the ten largest. Concerning this clonotype: What it binds is not known.

The sequence was obtained from a male patient aged 10-17 years who had a stem cell transplant for acute lymphoblastic leukemia, so the T cells may come from the graft donor. The V and J genes are TRBV5-1 and TRBJ2-4, with D possibly TRBD1 on 5 matching bases. This sample comprised PBMCs, mostly from graft donor cells, obtained 360 days after TCRalphabeta/CD19-depleted stem cell transplant. CDR3 nucleotides: TGCGCCAGCAGCGGGGCGTCCAGAAACATTCAGTACTTC. This encodes CASSGASRNIQYF.